This is a list of T cell receptor beta chains from one sample in a study of T-cell reconstitution after alpha-beta-depleted transplantation in children. TCRdb reprocessed the PCR reads via MiXCR and lists one record per CDR3 protein. In the table there are fewer than 550,000 distinct CDR3 sequences, around 10% of which are singletons. The sequencing used PBMCs, mostly from graft donor cells, collected 180 days after TCRalphabeta/CD19-depleted stem cell transplant. The receptors shown here come from a female patient aged 2 to 10 who had a stem cell transplant for aplastic anemia, so the T cells may come from the graft donor. Both conserved end residues are trimmed from each CDR3. The D gene is left open where the match is weak.

TRBJ1-1 | - | TRBV7-3 | ASSLTSGRGSEAF
TRBJ2-3 | TRBD1 | TRBV24-1 | ATSDPAQGQGALGDTQY
TRBJ2-7 | TRBD2 | TRBV7-9 | ASSLIFGREVYEQY
TRBJ1-1 | - | TRBV9 | ASSVAEYTEAF
TRBJ2-5 | TRBD1 | TRBV6-2/TRBV6-3 | ASSYRDRETQY
TRBJ2-7 | TRBD2 | TRBV2 | ASSETLLAGRAYEQY
TRBJ2-6 | - | TRBV5-1 | ASKMDLSGANGLT
TRBJ2-5 | TRBD2 | TRBV5-1 | ASSPEGLALETQY
TRBJ2-7 | - | TRBV19 | ASSAARTGSEQY
TRBJ2-3 | - | TRBV15 | ATRRNTDTQY
TRBJ2-7 | - | TRBV5-1 | ASSFPAGQEGNEQY